This entry describes one T cell receptor beta chain. Its antigen remains unidentified. Each TCR library used 3500 ng of total RNA. TCRdb derives one entry per CDR3 protein from the 5' RACE reads, leaving out DNA. This sample carries a few hundred thousand distinct CDR3 sequences, with 1.5% to 2% going to the ten biggest clones. This sample was taken from a study of monozygotic twins with inflammatory bowel disease. Study-wide results and caveats: Relative clonotype sharing with others was diminished in IBD patients versus healthy twins, particularly with disease activity. IBD patients had lower TCRbeta diversity (inverse Simpson) than healthy co-twins.

CDR1 LNHNV and CDR2 YYDKDF come from the germline V gene (reference sequence). This CDR3 region has 16 residues. This rearrangement joins TRBV15 to TRBJ1-2; TCRdb proposes TRBD1, but this gene call is untestable without DNA. This sequence originates from a human donor with ulcerative colitis or Crohn's disease, or a healthy co-twin of an affected twin (not recorded which). Sequencing was performed on blood. CDR3 region: CATSRGGKGWRYGYTF.